Listed below are T cell receptor beta chains from one sample, sequenced in a study of CD8 T cells in ankylosing spondylitis. TCRdb independently ran MiXCR on the 5' RACE reads; one entry per CDR3 protein. The table has roughly 120,000 distinct CDR3 sequences, roughly 13% seen once; the top ten hold 3%. Sequencing was performed on blood, either unsorted or a sorted T cell fraction (not recorded which). All receptors derive from a female donor with ankylosing spondylitis or in good health (not recorded which). The CDR3 runs from the conserved cysteine through the conserved F or W. D genes are given only for firm matches. Expanded clones are given a class, and other clones once, few, many or no size at all.

size	J	D	V	CDR3	DNA
many	TRBJ1-1	-	TRBV4-2	CASNPSRGTDLNTEAFF	TGTGCCAGCAACCCTTCACGGGGAACGGATCTGAACACTGAAGCTTTCTTT
few	TRBJ2-4	TRBD1	TRBV28	CASSTGQIAKNIQYF	TGTGCCAGCAGTACGGGACAGATAGCCAAAAACATTCAGTACTTC
few	TRBJ2-1	-	TRBV4-2	CASSQEGTEGEQFF	TGTGCCAGCAGCCAAGAAGGGACCGAGGGTGAGCAGTTCTTC
many	TRBJ2-7	-	TRBV29-1	CSVADGGKYEQYF	TGCAGCGTTGCGGACGGGGGCAAATACGAGCAGTACTTC
-	TRBJ2-2	-	TRBV5-1	CASSFAREFGELFF	TGCGCCAGCAGCTTCGCCAGAGAGTTCGGGGAGCTGTTTTTT
many	TRBJ1-2	-	TRBV12-3/TRBV12-4	CASSFGPLYGYTF	TGTGCCAGCAGCTTCGGACCACTCTATGGCTACACCTTC
few	TRBJ2-1	-	TRBV12-3/TRBV12-4	CASSLFGRDEQFF	TGTGCCAGCAGTTTATTCGGTAGGGATGAGCAGTTCTTC
few	TRBJ2-7	-	TRBV2	CAIISKDRTGRAYEQYF	TGTGCCATCATTTCAAAAGACCGGACAGGGAGGGCCTACGAGCAGTACTTC
many	TRBJ1-2	-	TRBV5-1	CASSLGQVVNYGYTF	TGCGCCAGCAGCTTGGGGCAGGTCGTTAACTATGGCTACACCTTC
few	TRBJ2-2	-	TRBV5-1	CASSKAGETGELFF	TGCGCCAGCAGCAAGGCAGGGGAAACCGGGGAGCTGTTTTTT
-	TRBJ1-2	TRBD1	TRBV7-2	CASSLGGQGANGYTF	TGTGCCAGCAGCTTAGGGGGACAGGGGGCAAATGGCTACACCTTC
many	TRBJ2-7	-	TRBV2	CASTRRGFYEQYF	TGTGCCAGCACCCGGCGGGGTTTCTACGAGCAGTACTTC
few	TRBJ2-2	-	TRBV5-1	CASSFLLLALYPGELFF	TGCGCCAGCAGCTTTTTGCTGCTGGCCCTATACCCCGGGGAGCTGTTTTTT
-	TRBJ2-3	TRBD2	TRBV12-3/TRBV12-4	CASIRGTSGILSNGNTQYF	TGTGCCAGCATTCGAGGGACTAGCGGGATCCTATCGAACGGGAATACGCAGTATTTT
many	TRBJ2-5	-	TRBV12-3/TRBV12-4	CASSLDRFQETQYF	TGTGCCAGCAGTCTTGACAGGTTCCAAGAGACCCAGTACTTC
many	TRBJ2-1	-	TRBV6-5	CASSLAALLYDEQFF	TGTGCCAGCAGTTTAGCGGCCCTTCTGTATGATGAGCAGTTCTTC
many	TRBJ1-4	-	TRBV7-9	CASQGQSNEKLFF	TGTGCCAGCCAGGGGCAGTCTAATGAAAAACTGTTTTTT
few	TRBJ2-2	TRBD2	TRBV7-3	CASSLASGGPGELFF	TGTGCCAGCAGCTTGGCAAGCGGGGGGCCCGGGGAGCTGTTTTTT
many	TRBJ1-1	-	TRBV20-1	CSARLNTEAFF	TGCAGTGCTAGGTTAAACACTGAAGCTTTCTTT
many	TRBJ1-4	-	TRBV6-1	CATSTDSGTKVEKLFF	TGTGCCACTTCCACGGACAGTGGAACAAAGGTCGAAAAACTGTTTTTT
many	TRBJ2-3	-	TRBV9	CASSASGGGDTQYF	TGTGCCAGCAGCGCCTCCGGGGGAGGAGATACGCAGTATTTT
many	TRBJ2-3	-	TRBV20-1	CSARGGQSPDTQYF	TGCAGTGCAAGGGGGGGACAGAGCCCAGATACGCAGTATTTT
-	TRBJ2-2	TRBD2	TRBV12-3/TRBV12-4	CASTLFASGDTGELFF	TGTGCCAGCACCCTTTTCGCTAGCGGAGACACCGGGGAGCTGTTTTTT
-	TRBJ2-6	-	TRBV20-1	CSARVRSGANVLTF	TGCAGTGCTAGAGTGCGTTCTGGGGCCAACGTCCTGACTTTC
few	TRBJ2-7	-	TRBV7-6	CASSRTGPSYEQYF	TGTGCCAGCAGCCGCACAGGGCCCTCCTACGAGCAGTACTTC
-	TRBJ1-5	TRBD1	TRBV10-3	CAIRGTGDNQPQHF	TGTGCCATCAGAGGGACAGGGGACAATCAGCCCCAGCATTTT
-	TRBJ2-2	-	TRBV7-6	CASAWHTGELFF	TGTGCCTCAGCGTGGCACACCGGGGAGCTGTTTTTT
few	TRBJ2-6	-	TRBV5-1	CASRHTGYSGANVLTF	TGCGCCAGCAGGCATACAGGGTACTCTGGGGCCAACGTCCTGACTTTC
-	TRBJ2-5	-	TRBV20-1	CSARDRSFSETQYF	TGCAGTGCTAGGGACAGATCCTTCTCGGAGACCCAGTACTTC
-	TRBJ2-5	-	TRBV7-9	CACSLGTQVAETQYF	TGTGCCTGCAGCTTAGGGACTCAAGTCGCTGAGACCCAGTACTTC
few	TRBJ2-5	-	TRBV6-1	CASSGRLGRETQYF	TGTGCCAGCAGTGGTAGGCTAGGAAGAGAGACCCAGTACTTC
many	TRBJ1-2	-	TRBV20-1	CATVGTNYGYTF	TGCGCGACCGTCGGTACTAACTATGGCTACACCTTC
-	TRBJ2-7	TRBD1	TRBV2	CASSGDSEQYF	TGTGCCAGCAGTGGGGACAGCGAGCAGTACTTC
few	TRBJ1-1	-	TRBV6-1	CASSESTVMNTEAFF	TGTGCCAGCAGCGAATCGACGGTTATGAACACTGAAGCTTTCTTT
many	TRBJ1-1	-	TRBV29-1	CSADRATEAFF	TGCAGCGCTGACCGGGCCACTGAAGCTTTCTTT
many	TRBJ2-1	-	TRBV20-1	CSLYREPGTNEQFF	TGCAGTCTATACCGGGAACCTGGAACTAATGAGCAGTTCTTC
many	TRBJ2-3	TRBD2	TRBV7-2	CASSSRGGLTDTQYF	TGTGCCAGCAGCTCGCGGGGGGGCCTCACAGATACGCAGTATTTT
-	TRBJ2-7	TRBD2	TRBV9	CASSSTGGPHEQYF	TGTGCCAGCAGCAGTACGGGAGGGCCCCACGAGCAGTACTTC
many	TRBJ2-3	-	TRBV6-5	CASSHGYTQYF	TGTGCCAGCAGCCACGGGTATACGCAGTATTTT
few	TRBJ2-3	-	TRBV5-1	CASSLKVGPTDTQYF	TGCGCCAGCAGCTTGAAAGTGGGACCCACAGATACGCAGTATTTT
few	TRBJ1-1	-	TRBV25-1	CATRRTARNTEAFF	TGTGCCACCCGCAGGACGGCGAGAAACACTGAAGCTTTCTTT
many	TRBJ2-2	-	TRBV7-3	CASSLGQNTGELFF	TGTGCCAGCAGCCTAGGACAGAACACCGGGGAGCTGTTTTTT
-	TRBJ1-5	-	TRBV5-5	CASSLPGLNQPQHF	TGTGCCAGCAGCTTGCCGGGGCTCAATCAGCCCCAGCATTTT